This T cell receptor beta chain is from a study of blood T cells in healthy people across ages. As regards this clonotype: Antigen specificity is unknown.

After removal of 2 bases from V and 10 bases from J, the junction contained 12 bases not matched to a gene. Germline-derived CDR1 and CDR2 are ENHRY and SYGVKD. The CDR3 loop spans 17 amino acids. Sample-barcoded 5' priming and a J-beta primer mix drove a second PCR of 7 to 11 cycles. TCRdb recomputed calls from the 5' RACE reads with MiXCR, one row per CDR3 protein. The table lists around 1,500,000 distinct CDR3 sequences, around two fifths of them singletons. Findings and limits, study-wide: Reliance upon unsorted PBMCs precluded definitive naive versus antigen-experienced comparison. Diversity was higher, and naive CD4+ cells more numerous, in long-lived donors than in aged donors.

The V gene is TRBV10-3, the J gene TRBJ2-4; 12 nucleotides align to TRBD1. The sequence came from a woman under 30 in good health. The sequencing input was blood. CDR3 coding DNA: TGTGCCATCAGTGAGGGGTCCGGGACAGGGGGCGGGAATATTCAGTACTTC. It specifies CAISEGSGTGGGNIQYF.